Below are 2 T cell receptor beta chains sequenced from a single sample in a study of cytomegalovirus exposure and HLA in healthy donors. In the PCR, 60 Vbeta and 13 Jbeta primers were used. Libraries were prepared by immunoSEQ multiplex PCR; TCRdb keeps only in-frame clonotypes and omits some of them. The table includes 150,000 to 200,000 clones, 70% to 75% detected once. Material: PBMCs. All receptors derive from a young man in good health and CMV-seropositive.

The chain recombines TRBV5-6 with TRBJ1-5; TRBD1 matches at 8 bases. The V gene's germline CDR1 is SGHDT and CDR2 YYEEEE. V was pared by 5 bases and J by 2 bases, with 6 bases of the junction left unmatched. The CDR3 runs 15 residues. The CDR3, as DNA: TGTGCCAGCAGTGTCGGGACAGGTCGCAATCAGCCCCAGCATTTT. Translation gives CASSVGTGRNQPQHF. Complete variable domain (other parts from reference TRBV5-6 and TRBJ1-5): DAGVTQSPTHLIKTRGQQVTLRCSPKSGHDTVSWYQQALGQGPQFIFQYYEEEERQRGNFPDRFSGHQFPNYSSELNVNALLLGDSALYLCASSVGTGRNQPQHFGDGTRLSIL.

This clone appeared a few times. The chain joins TRBV7-9 to TRBJ1-3; perhaps TRBD1 as D (6 bases). With 7 bases removed from V and 3 bases from J, the gap between germline ends came to 13 bases. CDR1 is SEHNR, CDR2 FQNEAQ, per germline (reference sequence). This CDR3 contains 14 residues. Here the CDR3 reads CASKPQGRGNTIYF. CDR3 nucleotides: TGTGCCAGCAAGCCTCAGGGGCGTGGAAACACCATATATTTT.